What follows are 9 T cell receptor beta chains derived from one specimen sequenced in a study of CD8 T cells in Susac syndrome (dated by TCRdb to between 2018 and 2021). The library relied on the immunoSEQ multiplex PCR assay. RNA was extracted using the RNeasy kit, and 0.5 to 1 microgram was reverse transcribed with random hexamers. The public reads were run again by TCRdb, first through fastp at Q25 and then through MiXCR, and only productive beta chains were kept. Rows matching on CDR3 protein sequence are summarized as one entry with the most common DNA and genes. The sample table records some 200,000 distinct CDR3 sequences; approximately 95% of these occur just once. Around 0.16% of the sample is held by the ten biggest clonotypes. Material: CD8+ T cells from PBMCs. These receptors all come from a human donor with Susac syndrome.

The gene calls are TRBV6-5 and TRBJ1-6; a weak D match, TRBD1 (6 bases). Trimming took off 0 bases at V and 9 bases at J, with 15 bases between the two ends. Per germline, CDR1 MNHEY and CDR2 SVGAGI. This CDR3 is 16 amino acids long. The CDR3 loop is CASSYSTRGRGSPLHF. As DNA, the CDR3 is TGTGCCAGCAGTTACTCAACCAGGGGCAGGGGTTCACCCCTCCACTTT.

The chain recombines TRBV20-1 with TRBJ1-3, with D maybe TRBD1 (5 bases). CDR1 and CDR2 (germline): DFQATT, SNEGSKA (reference sequence). The V gene lost 0 bases and the J gene lost 2 bases, with 17 bases spanning the gap. The CDR3 runs to 17 residues. In DNA, the CDR3 is TGCAGTGCTAGAGATATAAAGGGGAGGGGTGCTGGAAACACCATATATTTT. Protein sequence: CSARDIKGRGAGNTIYF.

The V and J genes are TRBV7-8 and TRBJ2-7; D remains ambiguous. Per germline, CDR1 SGHVS and CDR2 FQNEAQ. The V end lost 5 bases, the J end lost 5 bases, and 19 bases lay between the germline ends. The CDR3 consists of 15 residues. The CDR3 spells CASSHIFSAFDEQYF. As DNA, the CDR3 is TGTGCCAGCAGCCACATTTTCTCGGCGTTCGACGAGCAGTACTTC.

The chain joins TRBV30 to TRBJ1-1; 8 nucleotides agree with TRBD1. The V segment lost 4 bases and the J segment 5 bases; nucleotides outside the gene matches: 3. The CDR3 covers 12 residues. Germline V lookup: CDR1 GTSNPN, CDR2 SVGIG (reference sequence). In DNA form, the CDR3 reads TGTGCCTGGAACAGGGGGGGGACTGAAGCTTTCTTT. It translates to CAWNRGGTEAFF. Looking up the rest from reference TRBV30 and TRBJ1-1 gives the full variable domain: SQTIHQWPATLVQPVGSPLSLECTVEGTSNPNLYWYRQAAGRGLQLLFYSVGIGQISSEVPQNLSASRPQDRQFILSSKKLLLSDSGFYLCAWNRGGTEAFFGQGTRLTVV.

Here the CDR3 DNA reads TGTGCCAGCAGTGGAGGGGAATTCTATGGCTACACCTTC. Its protein is CASSGGEFYGYTF. V gene TRBV16 combines with J gene TRBJ1-2; maybe TRBD1 (5 bases). V was pared by 6 bases and J by 4 bases, with 12 bases between. In germline, CDR1 is KGHSY, CDR2 FQNENV. The CDR3 has 13 amino acids.

This clonotype was seen once. This chain links TRBV5-4 with TRBJ2-7; 8 nucleotides align to TRBD2. The CDR3 is 15 residues long. Germline assignment: CDR1 SGHNT and CDR2 YYREEE (reference sequence). V dropped 2 bases and J dropped 1; count of bases not matched to a gene: 5. This CDR3 is CASSFSAGGSYEQYF. The CDR3 region has the DNA TGTGCCAGCAGCTTTTCGGCGGGAGGTTCCTACGAGCAGTACTTC.

The rearrangement uses TRBV18 and TRBJ2-3, with TRBD2 matching over 9 bases. Germline CDR1 is KGHSH and CDR2 is LQKENI. The ends lost 4 bases at V and 7 bases at J; junction bases unmatched: 9. There are 15 residues in the CDR3. This chain's CDR3 is CASSQRGDPGNTQYF. The CDR3 region has the DNA TGTGCCAGCTCACAGCGGGGGGACCCCGGGAATACGCAGTATTTT.

V usage is TRBV12-3 or TRBV12-4 and J usage is TRBJ2-3, with 12 bases identical to TRBD2. The CDR3 has 17 residues. With 4 bases clipped from V and 4 bases from J, the junction kept 9 bases outside the gene matches. In nucleotides, the CDR3 is TGTGCCAGCAGTTCCACCCGACTAGCGGGAGTATCAGATACGCAGTATTTT. This translates into CASSSTRLAGVSDTQYF.

The V and J genes are TRBV6-5 and TRBJ2-1; 11 positions agree with TRBD2. The V and J ends lost 5 bases and 4 bases, in that order; junction bases with no gene match: 4. Germline CDR1 MNHEY, CDR2 SVGAGI. CDR3 length: 15 amino acids. CDR3 in amino acids: CASSNSGGGYNEQFF. CDR3 coding DNA: TGTGCCAGCAGTAATAGCGGGGGGGGATACAATGAGCAGTTCTTC.